The 13 T cell receptor beta chains below were found in one sample sequenced in a study of blood T cell repertoires in COVID-19. Produced via immunoSEQ multiplex PCR; TCRdb's table is partial and in-frame only. The table shows some 200,000 clones, with roughly 94% occurring only once. Source material: peripheral blood. The receptors derive from a man between 25 and 39 years old with COVID-19, enrolled during active disease.

The chain couples TRBV30 to TRBJ1-2, with TRBD1 matching over 8 bases. Germline V gives CDR1 GTSNPN, CDR2 SVGIG (reference sequence). CDR3 length: 12 residues. The junction had 3 bases not matched to a gene; V was cut back by 5 bases and J by 4 bases. This CDR3 is CAWGTGTYGYTF. In DNA, the CDR3 is TGTGCCTGGGGGACAGGCACCTATGGCTACACCTTC.

CDR3 nucleotides: TGTGCCAGCAGTGAGGACGGAGGTAATTCACCCCTCCACTTT. Translation: CASSEDGGNSPLHF. The V gene is TRBV6-1, the J gene TRBJ1-6; no firm D call. Germline CDR1 MNHNS, CDR2 SASEGT. Trimming cost V 3 bases and J 6 bases, with 9 bases left between them. This CDR3 comprises 14 residues.

The chain couples TRBV6-5 to TRBJ1-1, with a tentative D call TRBD1 (6 bases). This CDR3 is built from 14 residues. Germline CDR1 is MNHEY and CDR2 is SVGAGI. V lost 4 bases, J lost 5 bases, and 14 bases lay in between. This CDR3 reads CASSLTDSLTEAFF. The CDR3 region has the DNA TGTGCCAGCAGTTTGACGGACAGCCTTACTGAAGCTTTCTTT.

The chain uses TRBV10-3 and TRBJ2-2; 8 nucleotides align to TRBD1. This CDR3 is built from 17 residues. The germline V gene encodes CDR1 ENHRY and CDR2 SYGVKD. Trimming at V came to 6 bases and at J to 2 bases, leaving 11 bases not matched to a gene. Written as DNA, the CDR3 is TGTGCCATCAGGGATGACAGGGGATCGGCAAACACCGGGGAGCTGTTTTTT. Protein: CAIRDDRGSANTGELFF.

CDR3: CASKNPGQGSNEQFF. Here the CDR3 DNA reads TGTGCCAGCAAGAATCCGGGACAGGGATCAAATGAGCAGTTCTTC. The chain recombines TRBV6-5 with TRBJ2-1; 9 positions agree with TRBD1. Per the germline V gene, CDR1 is MNHEY and CDR2 is SVGAGI. This CDR3 is built from 15 residues. J lost 7 bases, V lost 7 bases, and 11 bases had no gene match.

This chain connects TRBV6-5 to TRBJ2-2, with D perhaps TRBD1 (7 bases). There are 14 residues in the CDR3. Trimming left V 7 bases short and J 6 bases short, with 15 bases between. Germline CDR1 is MNHEY and CDR2 is SVGAGI. CDR3 protein: CASKATGEAGELFF. CDR3 nucleotide sequence: TGTGCCAGCAAGGCCACAGGGGAGGCCGGGGAGCTGTTTTTT.

The chain couples TRBV5-1 to TRBJ2-1; 8 bases agree with TRBD2. V trimming: 4 bases; J trimming: 6 bases; junction bases outside the gene matches: 12. This CDR3 is 16 amino acids long. CDR1 and CDR2 from the germline V gene are SGHRS and YFSETQ. CDR3 amino acids: CASSPLGAGGINEQFF. CDR3 DNA sequence: TGCGCCAGCAGCCCGCTTGGGGCGGGGGGCATCAATGAGCAGTTCTTC.

This chain connects TRBV6-2 or TRBV6-3 to TRBJ2-3; D may be TRBD1 (6 bases). The CDR3 is 16 residues long. The germline CDR1 and CDR2 sequences are MNHEY and SVGEGT. V was cut by 4 bases and J by 0 bases, with 14 bases left in between. The CDR3: CASSSTHRASTDTQYF. CDR3 in DNA: TGTGCCAGCAGTTCCACTCACAGGGCTAGCACAGATACGCAGTATTTT.

The chain recombines TRBV6-1 with TRBJ2-7; a weak D match, TRBD1 (6 bases). This CDR3 spans 14 amino acids. The V end lost 2 bases, the J end lost 0 bases, and 8 bases lay between the germline ends. Per the germline V gene, CDR1 is MNHNS and CDR2 is SASEGT. This chain's CDR3 is CASSETGNSYEQYF. The CDR3 DNA reads as TGTGCCAGCAGTGAAACAGGGAACTCCTACGAGCAGTACTTC.

V usage is TRBV30 and J usage is TRBJ1-2; D remains unclear. CDR1 and CDR2 (germline): GTSNPN, SVGIG (reference sequence). V was cut by 3 bases and J by 6 bases, with 11 bases left in between. The CDR3 has 12 amino acids. In DNA, the CDR3 is TGTGCCTGGAGGGGAGGAAGTCATGGCTACACCTTC. This encodes CAWRGGSHGYTF.

The rearrangement uses TRBV12-3 or TRBV12-4 and TRBJ1-1; D unresolved. The ends were cut back, 5 bases at V and 4 bases at J, with 11 bases in the middle. This CDR3 has 13 residues. The CDR3 nucleotides are TGTGCCAGCAGTCCCCTGGCAGTCACTGAAGCTTTCTTT. Amino acids: CASSPLAVTEAFF.

The rearrangement joins TRBV19 to TRBJ2-2; 9 nucleotides line up with TRBD2. V was pared by 4 bases and J by 6 bases, with 9 bases of the junction left unmatched. Germline V CDR1 and CDR2: LNHDA, SQIVND (reference sequence). This CDR3 has 16 amino acids. The CDR3, as DNA: TGTGCCAGTAGTACCCTCGGCGGGGGGGGCCCCGGGGAGCTGTTTTTT. Its protein product is CASSTLGGGGPGELFF.

V usage is TRBV2 and J usage is TRBJ2-7, with D perhaps TRBD1 (6 bases). The V end was cut by 5 bases, the J end by 0 bases, with 14 bases between. Germline loops: CDR1 SNHLY, CDR2 FYNNEI. There are 15 residues in the CDR3. CDR3 DNA: TGTGCCAGCAGTACAGGGAGACAAGGCTCCTACGAGCAGTACTTC. Protein product: CASSTGRQGSYEQYF.